The 31 T cell receptor beta chains listed next were all sequenced from one sample in a study of PD-1 blockade in classical Hodgkin lymphoma. The data were produced by immunoSEQ multiplex PCR, yet TCRdb's version contains in-frame clones alone and is incomplete. The table has about 10,000 clones, about three quarters seen once. Relapse after autologous stem cell transplantation occurred in every patient, and brentuximab vedotin exposure varied. This specimen consisted of peripheral blood mononuclear cells (PBMCs), obtained at baseline. These receptors all come from a human donor with classical Hodgkin lymphoma.

This clone was counted only a few times. CDR3 bases: TGTGCCAGCAGTTTTTCCCAACTAGCGTCATGGGACAATGAGCAGTTCTTC. This gives the protein CASSFSQLASWDNEQFF. The V gene is TRBV28, the J gene TRBJ2-1; 7 bases agree with TRBD2. Germline values: CDR1 MDHEN, CDR2 SYDVKM. This CDR3 contains 17 residues. The J segment lost 5 bases and the V segment lost 3 bases, leaving 13 bases of the junction unmatched.

This clone was seen more than once but under ten times. The chain recombines TRBV7-8 with TRBJ2-1, with D perhaps TRBD2 (7 bases). CDR1 is SGHVS and CDR2 is FQNEAQ in the germline V gene. CDR3 size: 19 residues. The V end lost 5 bases, the J end lost 8 bases, and 31 bases lay between the germline ends. This CDR3 reads CASSRLRPLGGSPGDEQFF. The CDR3 nucleotides read TGTGCCAGCAGCCGCCTGAGGCCCCTTGGCGGGAGCCCAGGGGATGAGCAGTTCTTC.

J is TRBJ2-7 and V is TRBV11-2, with D perhaps assigned TRBD1 or TRBD2 (5 bases each). V was trimmed by 2 bases and J by 3 bases, leaving 11 bases between them. The CDR3 totals 14 residues. CDR1 is SGHAT and CDR2 is FQNNGV in the germline V gene. For the CDR3, the DNA is TGTGCCAGCAGCTTAAACGGGGCCTACTACGAGCAGTACTTC. This encodes CASSLNGAYYEQYF.

This chain uses TRBV27 with TRBJ2-3, with 8 bases fitting TRBD1. The germline V gene encodes CDR1 MNHEY and CDR2 SMNVEV (reference sequence). Trimming removed 6 bases from V and 5 bases from J; junction bases left unmatched: 7. This CDR3 has 14 residues. The CDR3 reads CASRSQGAIDTQYF. In nucleotides, the CDR3 is TGTGCCAGCAGAAGTCAGGGGGCGATAGATACGCAGTATTTT.

The chain uses TRBV9 and TRBJ2-3; 7 bases are shared with TRBD2. J was trimmed by 6 bases and V by 7 bases; bases with no gene match: 14. Germline V CDR1 and CDR2: SGDLS, YYNGEE. The CDR3 loop spans 15 amino acids. As DNA, the CDR3 is TGTGCCAGCGGGAGGGACCTTTTCGTCGGGGATACGCAGTATTTT. Translated, it gives CASGRDLFVGDTQYF.

The V call is TRBV29-1, the J call TRBJ2-2; D might be TRBD2 (6 bases). The CDR3 has 13 residues. Trimming left V 3 bases short and J 5 bases short, with 10 bases between. CDR1 is SQVTM, CDR2 ANQGSEA, per germline. In DNA, the CDR3 is TGCAGCGTTGAGCCCGGGGGAACCGGGGAGCTGTTTTTT. This sequence encodes CSVEPGGTGELFF.

This clone has a single count. The J gene is TRBJ1-1, the V gene TRBV19; weak D call: TRBD1 (5 bases). Deletions cut 3 bases from V and 4 bases from J, with 15 bases between. This CDR3 spans 15 amino acids. Germline CDR1 LNHDA, CDR2 SQIVND (reference sequence). The chain's CDR3 is CASSIIQGGTTEAFF. The CDR3 coding sequence is TGTGCCAGTAGTATTATTCAGGGAGGTACCACTGAAGCTTTCTTT.

V usage is TRBV18 and J usage is TRBJ2-7; tentative D call: TRBD1 (5 bases). Germline assignment: CDR1 KGHSH and CDR2 LQKENI. The CDR3 loop spans 15 amino acids. Trimming took off 1 base at V and 5 bases at J, with 15 bases between the two ends. DNA of the CDR3: TGTGCCAGCTCACCACTGGGGCAACAGTTCCACGAGCAGTACTTC. Translated: CASSPLGQQFHEQYF.

CDR3 bases: TGTGCCAGTAGTACCGGGACTAGCGGGGATAATGAGCAGTTCTTC. As protein: CASSTGTSGDNEQFF. This chain connects TRBV19 to TRBJ2-1, with 13 nucleotides matching TRBD2. After removal of 4 bases from V and 7 bases from J, the junction contained 4 bases not matched to a gene. Germline lookup yields CDR1 LNHDA and CDR2 SQIVND (reference sequence). The CDR3 extends over 15 amino acids.

CDR3 sequence (DNA): TGTGCCAGCAGCTTCCGGGACAGAGCCACTGAAGCTTTCTTT. It specifies CASSFRDRATEAFF. V is TRBV7-6 and J is TRBJ1-1, with 7 bases matching TRBD1. Trimming took 3 bases from V and 4 from J; bases not matched to a gene: 5. This CDR3 region has 14 residues. Germline V CDR1 and CDR2: SGHVS, FNYEAQ.

The chain couples TRBV6-5 to TRBJ2-7, with 10 bases identical to TRBD2. The CDR3 has 15 amino acids. The germline CDR1 and CDR2 sequences are MNHEY and SVGAGI. V dropped 8 bases and J dropped 0; count of bases not matched to a gene: 7. This chain's CDR3 is CASQRQREGSYEQYF. CDR3 sequence (DNA): TGTGCCAGCCAAAGGCAGCGGGAGGGCTCCTACGAGCAGTACTTC.

The V and J genes are TRBV7-9 and TRBJ1-1, with 9 bases identical to TRBD1. V dropped 5 bases and J dropped 4; count of bases not matched to a gene: 5. Per germline, CDR1 SEHNR and CDR2 FQNEAQ (reference sequence). This CDR3 is 14 amino acids long. The CDR3 DNA reads TGTGCCAGCAGCCTCGGGACAGGGCCCACTGAAGCTTTCTTT. As protein: CASSLGTGPTEAFF.

The rearrangement links TRBV19 to TRBJ2-5; D remains ambiguous. The length of the CDR3 is 14 residues. V shed 4 bases and J shed 1 base, with 10 bases lying between them. Germline V lookup: CDR1 LNHDA, CDR2 SQIVND (reference sequence). The CDR3 spells CASSTMGPQETQYF. CDR3 DNA: TGTGCCAGTAGTACGATGGGCCCCCAAGAGACCCAGTACTTC.

This clone came up a few times. This chain uses TRBV2 with TRBJ2-7; TRBD2 matches 14 bases. The CDR3 is 16 amino acids. Germline lookup yields CDR1 SNHLY and CDR2 FYNNEI. V was pared by 7 bases and J by 3 bases, with 8 bases of the junction left unmatched. Here the CDR3 reads CASTSPGTSGSYEQYF. CDR3 DNA sequence: TGTGCCAGCACCTCCCCCGGGACTAGCGGGAGCTACGAGCAGTACTTC.

The V call is TRBV27, the J call TRBJ2-5; TRBD2 agrees at 11 bases. The CDR3 spans 16 residues. Germline CDR1 MNHEY, CDR2 SMNVEV (reference sequence). The ends lost 1 base at V and 5 bases at J; junction bases unmatched: 6. DNA of the CDR3: TGTGCCAGCAGTTTATTTCTAGCGGGAGGTTACGAGACCCAGTACTTC. As protein: CASSLFLAGGYETQYF.

This chain links TRBV6-6 with TRBJ1-3; D is perhaps TRBD1 (5 bases). The CDR3 is 13 residues long. Germline V gene lookup returns CDR1 MNHNY and CDR2 SVGAGI (reference sequence). The V end lost 7 bases, the J end lost 1 base, and 8 bases lay between the germline ends. In nucleotides, the CDR3 is TGTGCCAGCACTGGGGGTTCTGGAAACACCATATATTTT. This gives the protein CASTGGSGNTIYF.

In DNA form, the CDR3 reads TGTGCCAGCAGCCCTAGCGGGAGGGCCTGGACAGATACGCAGTATTTT. Translated: CASSPSGRAWTDTQYF. The chain carries TRBV6-4 and TRBJ2-3; 12 nucleotides align to TRBD2. In germline, CDR1 is MRHNA, CDR2 SNTAGT. CDR3 length equals 16 residues. V was pared by 6 bases and J by 3 bases, with 7 bases of the junction left unmatched.

This chain joins TRBV2 and TRBJ2-3; D gene ambiguous. Trimming removed 5 bases at V and 1 base at J, with 7 bases between. The CDR3 totals 13 residues. From germline, CDR1 is SNHLY and CDR2 FYNNEI. The CDR3 sequence is CASSTRRTDTQYF. Here the CDR3 DNA reads TGTGCCAGCAGTACCCGACGCACAGATACGCAGTATTTT.

This sequence joins TRBV6-6 and TRBJ1-5; tentatively, D is TRBD1 (5 bases). The V end was cut by 6 bases, the J end by 4 bases, with 16 bases between. The CDR3 covers 15 residues. Germline assignment: CDR1 MNHNY and CDR2 SVGAGI (reference sequence). In DNA form, the CDR3 reads TGTGCCAGCAGCGGGACCACGCCCGGGAATCAGCCCCAGCATTTT. It is translated as CASSGTTPGNQPQHF.

This chain links TRBV7-2 with TRBJ2-3; 7 nucleotides line up with TRBD2. V dropped 1 base and J dropped 0; count of bases not matched to a gene: 4. Germline CDR1 and CDR2: SGHTA and FQGNSA. This CDR3 contains 16 residues. The CDR3 bases are TGTGCCAGCAGCTTAGAAGCTAGCGGAAGCACAGATACGCAGTATTTT. It specifies CASSLEASGSTDTQYF.

In regard to this clone: A much larger clone differs by one base, so this may be a read error. The genes are TRBV4-1 and TRBJ2-7; TRBD2 matches 8 bases. Looked up from germline, CDR1 is MGHRA and CDR2 is YSYEKL. The CDR3 loop spans 15 amino acids. CDR3 region: CANSQGERGTYEQYF. The CDR3 coding sequence is TGCGCCAACAGCCAAGGGGAGCGGGGGACCTACGAGCAGTACTTC.

The genes are TRBV10-2 and TRBJ2-7, with 8 bases aligning to TRBD2. The ends lost 4 bases at V and 2 bases at J; junction bases unmatched: 1. Germline V gives CDR1 WSHSY, CDR2 SAAADI. The CDR3 is 13 residues long. CDR3 in amino acids: CASSGGLAYEQYF. The CDR3 nucleotides are TGCGCCAGCAGTGGGGGACTAGCCTACGAGCAGTACTTC.

The chain combines TRBV2 with TRBJ2-7, with 10 bases that match TRBD2. CDR3 size: 14 residues. The germline V gene encodes CDR1 SNHLY and CDR2 FYNNEI. V was pared by 6 bases and J by 9 bases, with 11 bases of the junction left unmatched. The CDR3 DNA follows: TGTGCCAGCAGAGCAGCGGGAGGGCCGGGAGGGCAGTACTTC. This translates into CASRAAGGPGGQYF.

This clone has a handful of counts. This chain uses TRBV10-2 with TRBJ2-7; D is perhaps TRBD1 (5 bases). From germline, CDR1 is WSHSY and CDR2 SAAADI. The CDR3 is made up of 15 amino acids. The V end lost 2 bases, the J end lost 3 bases, and 14 bases lay between the germline ends. The DNA for the CDR3 is TGCGCCAGCAGTGAGACCCTAGAAGGGGTCTACGAGCAGTACTTC. Its protein is CASSETLEGVYEQYF.

The gene calls are TRBV7-2 and TRBJ1-2, with D hard to call. Trimming removed 1 base at V and 8 bases at J, with 17 bases between. The CDR3 consists of 15 residues. The V gene's germline CDR1 is SGHTA and CDR2 FQGNSA. In DNA form, the CDR3 reads TGTGCCAGCAGCTTAGTCTCTGCAGGAGGAGTAGGCTACACCTTC. This translates into CASSLVSAGGVGYTF.

V usage is TRBV13 and J usage is TRBJ1-2; D may be TRBD1 (5 bases). The CDR3 is 15 amino acids. Between the trimmed V and J ends, which lost 4 bases and 2 bases, there was a span of 14 bases. Germline CDR1 PRHDT, CDR2 FYEKMQ (reference sequence). CDR3 region: CASSSGSYRNYGYTF. The CDR3 DNA follows: TGTGCCAGCAGCTCGGGGTCGTACAGGAACTATGGCTACACCTTC.

V and J are TRBV28 and TRBJ2-1; a weak D match, TRBD2 (5 bases). With 1 base removed from V and 4 bases from J, the gap between germline ends came to 11 bases. The CDR3 covers 15 residues. From germline, CDR1 is MDHEN and CDR2 SYDVKM. CDR3 in DNA: TGTGCCAGCAGTTTATCGTGGGAGAGATACAATGAGCAGTTCTTC. It specifies CASSLSWERYNEQFF.

The V and J genes are TRBV19 and TRBJ2-2, with TRBD2 matching over 7 bases. The germline V gene has CDR1 LNHDA and CDR2 SQIVND (reference sequence). The CDR3 covers 16 residues. V trimming: 6 bases; J trimming: 4 bases; junction bases outside the gene matches: 11. CDR3 residues: CASSPLAGAVTGELFF. The CDR3 DNA follows: TGTGCCAGTAGCCCGTTGGCGGGAGCGGTCACCGGGGAGCTGTTTTTT. The whole variable domain, filled in from reference TRBV19 and TRBJ2-2, reads DGGITQSPKYLFRKEGQNVTLSCEQNLNHDAMYWYRQDPGQGLRLIYYSQIVNDFQKGDIAEGYSVSREKKESFPLTVTSAQKNPTAFYLCASSPLAGAVTGELFFGEGSRLTVL.

This clone was seen a single time. This rearrangement joins TRBV7-2 to TRBJ2-2, with TRBD1 identical over 7 bases. The CDR3 has 13 amino acids. Trimming took 5 bases from V and 5 from J; bases not matched to a gene: 2. In germline, CDR1 is SGHTA, CDR2 FQGNSA. This chain's CDR3 is CASSPQGTGELFF. The CDR3 bases are TGTGCCAGCAGCCCACAGGGGACCGGGGAGCTGTTTTTT.

The V and J genes are TRBV28 and TRBJ2-4; TRBD2 agrees at 8 bases. V lost 6 bases to trimming and J lost 3 bases; unmatched junction nucleotides: 7. Germline assignment: CDR1 MDHEN and CDR2 SYDVKM. CDR3 length: 15 amino acids. The CDR3 reads CASSQISGDKNIQYF. The CDR3, as DNA: TGTGCCAGCAGCCAGATTAGCGGGGACAAAAACATTCAGTACTTC.

This clone has only one observation. This rearrangement joins TRBV11-3 to TRBJ2-1, with D possibly TRBD2 on 5 matching bases. V was shortened by 4 bases and J by 4 bases, with 8 bases between the two germline ends. CDR3 length: 13 residues. The germline V gene encodes CDR1 SGHNT and CDR2 YENEEA. The CDR3, as DNA: TGTGCCAGCAGCTCCGGGGTTTACAATGAGCAGTTCTTC. Translated: CASSSGVYNEQFF.